The next 29 T cell receptor beta chains were all read from a single sample in a study of regulatory T cells in long-lasting Graves disease (dated by TCRdb to about 2021). What this sample's time point label stands for: persistent/refractory GD, antithyroid drugs over 5 years with positive TRAb. For both TCR sequencing and RNA sequencing, RNA was extracted from PBMCs in TRIzol. Library preparation used multiplex PCR. Reads for this sample came from an Illumina HiSeq 4000. To build TCR beta libraries, CDR3 regions were amplified by Arm-PCR using iRepertoire HTBI primers. The public reads were run again by TCRdb, first through fastp at Q25 and then through MiXCR, and only productive beta chains were kept. Merged by CDR3 protein, the rows form single entries marked with the most common genes and DNA. The sample has around 460,000 distinct CDR3 sequences on record, 22% of them singletons. The top ten clonotypes cover under 15% of the sample.

This sample comprised peripheral blood mononuclear cells (PBMCs), obtained when the disease was refractory, from a patient treated with antithyroid drugs. Source of these receptors: a female donor with Graves disease.

V gene TRBV4-1 combines with J gene TRBJ2-7; 10 bases are a match to TRBD2. The V gene end was trimmed by 0 bases and the J gene end by 3 bases; junction bases not matched to a gene: 11. The CDR3 totals 18 residues. The germline gives CDR1 MGHRA, CDR2 YSYEKL. The DNA for the CDR3 is TGCGCCAGCAGCCAAGAGAGGCTAGCGGGAGTCGTTAGCTACGAGCAGTACTTC. Protein product: CASSQERLAGVVSYEQYF.

The rearrangement joins TRBV29-1 to TRBJ1-1, with 8 bases lining up with TRBD1. The germline gives CDR1 SQVTM, CDR2 ANQGSEA. Germline trimming cut 0 bases from V and 5 bases from J; bases unmatched to any gene: 5. The CDR3 length is 14 residues. The CDR3 nucleotides read TGCAGCGTTGAAGACGACAGGGGAGGTACTGAAGCTTTCTTT. Amino acids: CSVEDDRGGTEAFF.

The chain uses TRBV7-2 and TRBJ1-2; D not certain. Trimming removed 5 bases at V and 4 bases at J, with 11 bases between. Germline loops: CDR1 SGHTA, CDR2 FQGNSA. CDR3 length: 13 amino acids. CDR3 in DNA: TGTGCCAGCAGCCCCTCCCTCACCTATGGCTACACCTTC. It encodes CASSPSLTYGYTF.

This clonotype has a handful of counts. V usage is TRBV19 and J usage is TRBJ2-2; 8 nucleotides align to TRBD1. The CDR3 spans 17 residues. V shed 5 bases and J 3 bases; nucleotides not matched to a gene: 11. Germline CDR1 is LNHDA and CDR2 is SQIVND (reference sequence). CDR3 protein: CASSPSSGQVHTGELFF. In DNA, the CDR3 is TGTGCCAGTAGTCCATCCTCGGGACAGGTCCACACCGGGGAGCTGTTTTTT.

This clonotype was found a few times. The chain links TRBV11-2 to TRBJ2-7; 10 bases are shared with TRBD1. CDR3 length: 16 residues. Losses at the gene ends were 5 bases for V and 3 bases for J; bases not matched to a gene: 10. Germline CDR1 is SGHAT and CDR2 is FQNNGV. The CDR3 region has the DNA TGTGCCAGCAGCCCTTGGACAGGGGGATCCAACTACGAGCAGTACTTC. Translation: CASSPWTGGSNYEQYF.

The chain uses TRBV7-2 and TRBJ2-7; D unresolved. V dropped 1 base and J dropped 2 bases, with 15 bases sitting between them. The CDR3 sequence is 16 residues long. CDR1 SGHTA and CDR2 FQGNSA come from the germline V gene. CDR3 DNA sequence: TGTGCCAGCAGCTTAGATCTTGGCGGCCGACCCTACGAGCAGTACTTC. The encoded protein is CASSLDLGGRPYEQYF.

The V and J genes are TRBV28 and TRBJ2-1, with D unclear. V lost 6 bases and J 7 bases, leaving 19 bases between the germline ends. CDR1 and CDR2 (germline): MDHEN, SYDVKM. The CDR3 contains 15 residues. In DNA form, the CDR3 reads TGTGCCAGCAGCCCCGCCCCGGGCAGGATGAATGAGCAGTTCTTC. Translating it yields CASSPAPGRMNEQFF.

This clonotype has just a few counts. The rearrangement uses TRBV20-1 and TRBJ2-5; TRBD2 might be the D (6 bases). This CDR3 comprises 15 residues. In germline, CDR1 is DFQATT, CDR2 SNEGSKA (reference sequence). V was clipped by 1 base and J by 5 bases, with 17 bases between them. The CDR3 is CSARVTAGLPETQYF. As DNA, the CDR3 is TGCAGTGCTAGAGTCACCGCGGGATTACCGGAGACCCAGTACTTC.

The gene calls are TRBV6-1 and TRBJ2-7, with D tentatively TRBD1 (5 bases). The CDR3 is made up of 14 amino acids. Germline CDR1 reads MNHNS; CDR2 reads SASEGT. V lost 10 bases, J lost 6 bases, and 22 bases lay in between. CDR3: CATVQAVLPIEQYF. The DNA of the CDR3 is TGTGCCACCGTACAGGCGGTCCTGCCCATCGAGCAGTACTTC.

This clonotype appeared many times. The chain is built from TRBV27 and TRBJ2-5; the D gene is possibly TRBD1 (6 bases). The CDR3 has 15 amino acids. Germline V gives CDR1 MNHEY, CDR2 SMNVEV (reference sequence). With 8 bases removed from V and 5 bases from J, the gap between germline ends came to 21 bases. CDR3 DNA sequence: TGTGCCAGCCTTGACAGGCCGGGGCGGATTGAGACCCAGTACTTC. Translating gives CASLDRPGRIETQYF.

This clonotype was observed many times. This chain links TRBV28 with TRBJ2-7; TRBD1 agrees at 7 bases. The CDR3 runs 16 residues. Per the germline V gene, CDR1 is MDHEN and CDR2 is SYDVKM. The V gene end was trimmed by 1 base and the J gene end by 1 base; junction bases not matched to a gene: 7. The CDR3 reads CASSLLLTGQSYEQYF. DNA of the CDR3: TGTGCCAGCAGTTTATTACTAACGGGACAGTCCTACGAGCAGTACTTC.

This clonotype was recorded a few times. A much more abundant neighbour one base away suggests this may be a read error. The rearrangement uses TRBV27 and TRBJ1-1; 7 nucleotides agree with TRBD1. Germline V lookup: CDR1 MNHEY, CDR2 SMNVEV (reference sequence). Trimming cost V 4 bases and J 1 base; bases outside gene matches: 3. There are 14 residues in the CDR3. CDR3 protein: CASSYRGQNTEAFF. DNA of the CDR3: TGTGCCAGCAGTTACAGGGGACAGAACACTGAAGCTTTCTTT.

This clonotype was recorded at least ten times. This chain links TRBV2 with TRBJ2-5; D remains unclear. From germline, CDR1 is SNHLY and CDR2 FYNNEI. This CDR3 has 15 residues. Trimming cost V 3 bases and J 7 bases, with 18 bases left between them. In DNA, the CDR3 is TGTGCCAGCAGTGACTCTTTATTGCGATTCGGGACCCAGTACTTC. Translation: CASSDSLLRFGTQYF.

This clonotype was seen many times. The chain links TRBV24-1 to TRBJ1-1; D perhaps matches TRBD1 (5 bases). Trimming shortened V by 5 bases and J by 3 bases, and 12 bases separated the two germline ends. The CDR3 is 14 amino acids. The germline gives CDR1 KGHDR, CDR2 SFDVKD. The CDR3 region has the DNA TGTGCCACCAGTGCACCAGGGCCGGACACTGAAGCTTTCTTT. This sequence encodes CATSAPGPDTEAFF.

This clonotype was seen many times. CDR3 protein: CASSFDRGRVGYTF. In DNA form, the CDR3 reads TGTGCCAGCAGCTTTGACAGGGGGCGCGTTGGCTACACCTTC. The V and J genes are TRBV7-2 and TRBJ1-2, with TRBD1 identical over 10 bases. The CDR3 sequence is 14 residues long. V lost 3 bases, J lost 7 bases, and 5 bases stayed unmatched. From germline, CDR1 is SGHTA and CDR2 FQGNSA.

This clonotype was picked up one time. A much larger clone is a single base away; this may be a read error. This rearrangement joins TRBV7-2 to TRBJ2-7, with 8 bases aligning to TRBD1. This CDR3 is 14 amino acids long. V shed 7 bases, J shed 2 bases, and the junction held 7 bases outside the gene matches. Germline CDR1 is SGHTA and CDR2 is FQGNSA. DNA for the CDR3: TGTACCAGCACCTACCGACAGGGGACCTACGAGCAGTACTTC. It specifies CTSTYRQGTYEQYF.

The CDR3 spells CASSILGTSGAEQYF. Here the CDR3 DNA reads TGTGCCAGTAGTATTTTGGGGACTAGCGGGGCCGAGCAGTACTTC. The V call is TRBV19, the J call TRBJ2-7; 13 bases line up with TRBD2. Germline V CDR1 and CDR2: LNHDA, SQIVND (reference sequence). With 3 bases clipped from V and 6 bases from J, the junction kept 5 bases outside the gene matches. The CDR3 has 15 residues.

This clonotype appeared a few times. The chain carries TRBV29-1 and TRBJ2-7, with D hard to call. The V gene lost 2 bases and the J gene lost 2 bases, with 10 bases spanning the gap. The CDR3 runs 13 residues. Germline CDR1 and CDR2: SQVTM and ANQGSEA. CDR3 DNA: TGCAGCGTTGAAAACCCGCAGACCTACGAGCAGTACTTC. This codes for CSVENPQTYEQYF.

V and J are TRBV7-9 and TRBJ1-1; D gene uncertain. The CDR3 has 15 residues. CDR1 is SEHNR, CDR2 FQNEAQ, per germline (reference sequence). V dropped 5 bases and J dropped 1 base, with 14 bases sitting between them. The CDR3 DNA follows: TGTGCCAGCAGCCTCGGGGTTCCCCCGAACACTGAAGCTTTCTTT. Translation gives CASSLGVPPNTEAFF.

There are many counts of this clonotype. The gene calls are TRBV5-1 and TRBJ1-1; a possible D gene is TRBD1 (5 bases). Trimming took 3 bases from V and 5 from J, leaving 14 bases between them. CDR3 length: 14 residues. Germline loops: CDR1 SGHRS, CDR2 YFSETQ. In DNA, the CDR3 is TGCGCCAGCAGCTCGACGGGGCTCGGGACTGAAGCTTTCTTT. This codes for CASSSTGLGTEAFF.

The chain employs TRBV19 and TRBJ1-2; D unresolved. Deletions cut 10 bases from V and 7 bases from J, with 16 bases between. The germline gives CDR1 LNHDA, CDR2 SQIVND (reference sequence). The CDR3 spans 12 residues. The CDR3 coding sequence is TGTGCCACGTCCCCAAGGGCGGCTGGCTACACCTTC. It yields the protein CATSPRAAGYTF.

This clonotype was counted at least ten times. CDR3 region: CASSRDSFYGYTF. In DNA form, the CDR3 reads TGTGCCAGCAGTAGGGACAGCTTCTATGGCTACACCTTC. The rearrangement links TRBV7-2 to TRBJ1-2, with TRBD1 matching 7 bases. V was clipped by 6 bases and J by 4 bases; unmatched bases: 5. CDR3 length: 13 residues. Germline V gives CDR1 SGHTA, CDR2 FQGNSA.

V is TRBV5-8 and J is TRBJ1-5; 8 bases are a match to TRBD1. CDR1 is SGHTS and CDR2 is YDEGEE in the germline V gene. V lost 6 bases and J lost 3; bases outside the gene matches: 17. This CDR3 has 18 residues. The CDR3, as DNA: TGTGCCAGCACTCTCTGGGGGGGAACAGGGGGTATCAATCAGCCCCAGCATTTT. As protein: CASTLWGGTGGINQPQHF. Variable domain in full (rest from reference TRBV5-8 and TRBJ1-5): EAGVTQSPTHLIKTRGQQATLRCSPISGHTSVYWYQQALGLGLQFLLWYDEGEERNRGNFPPRFSGRQFPNYSSELNVNALELEDSALYLCASTLWGGTGGINQPQHFGDGTRLSIL.

A word on this clonotype: This CDR3 fails to terminate in the conserved phenylalanine or tryptophan, so it likely reflects a read error. This rearrangement joins TRBV27 to TRBJ1-1; 8 bases are a match to TRBD1. After removal of 5 bases from V and 8 bases from J, the junction contained 10 bases not matched to a gene. This CDR3 contains 14 residues. Germline CDR1 reads MNHEY; CDR2 reads SMNVEV (reference sequence). CDR3 nucleotide sequence: TGTGCCAGCAGTGATATCGGGACAGGAAGCGAAGCTTTCCTT. Encoded protein: CASSDIGTGSEAFL.

Ten or more counts support this clonotype. The chain employs TRBV2 and TRBJ1-6; perhaps TRBD1 as D (5 bases). Trimming pared 7 bases from V and 14 bases from J, leaving 15 bases between. CDR1 and CDR2 (germline): SNHLY, FYNNEI. CDR3 length equals 12 residues. The CDR3: CASKLGAFTLHF. CDR3 bases: TGTGCCAGCAAGCTTGGGGCTTTCACCCTCCACTTT. The variable domain in full, with the rest retrieved from reference TRBV2 and TRBJ1-6, is EPEVTQTPSHQVTQMGQEVILRCVPISNHLYFYWYRQILGQKVEFLVSFYNNEISEKSEIFDDQFSVERPDGSNFTLKIRSTKLEDSAMYFCASKLGAFTLHFGNGTRLTVT.

At least ten counts were recorded for this clonotype. This sequence joins TRBV6-1 and TRBJ1-1; D call uncertain. The CDR3 has 14 residues. Germline V gene data show CDR1 as MNHNS and CDR2 as SASEGT. V lost 7 bases and J lost 1, with 13 bases in between. CDR3 sequence: CASTTVFSNTEAFF. The CDR3, as DNA: TGTGCCAGCACGACGGTATTTTCGAACACTGAAGCTTTCTTT.

This clonotype was found many times. The chain uses TRBV25-1 and TRBJ1-1; D unclear. Germline lookup yields CDR1 MGHDK and CDR2 SYGVNS. Between the trimmed V and J ends, which lost 1 base and 10 bases, there was a span of 16 bases. The CDR3 loop spans 14 amino acids. This CDR3 is CASSELAGPLTAFF. The CDR3 coding sequence is TGTGCCAGCAGTGAATTAGCAGGCCCACTAACAGCTTTCTTT.

This clonotype was detected many times. The chain carries TRBV7-2 and TRBJ1-1, with 8 bases aligning to TRBD1. CDR1 is SGHTA, CDR2 FQGNSA, per germline. V was clipped by 1 base and J by 1 base; unmatched bases: 2. CDR3 size: 15 residues. CDR3 residues: CASSLGTGGNTEAFF. The DNA of the CDR3 is TGTGCCAGCAGCTTAGGCACAGGGGGGAACACTGAAGCTTTCTTT. Based on the CDR3 plus reference TRBV7-2 and TRBJ1-1, the full variable domain is GAGVSQSPSNKVTEKGKDVELRCDPISGHTALYWYRQSLGQGLEFLIYFQGNSAPDKSGLPSDRFSAERTGGSVSTLTIQRTQQEDSAVYLCASSLGTGGNTEAFFGQGTRLTVV.

This clonotype occurred many times. The chain employs TRBV7-9 and TRBJ1-5; weak D call: TRBD1 (6 bases). CDR1 and CDR2 (germline): SEHNR, FQNEAQ (reference sequence). The CDR3 extends over 17 amino acids. Trimming shortened V by 5 bases and J by 2 bases, and 19 bases separated the two germline ends. The chain's CDR3 is CASSPGDFLRGNQPQHF. CDR3 in DNA: TGTGCCAGCAGCCCAGGGGACTTCCTCAGAGGCAATCAGCCCCAGCATTTT.